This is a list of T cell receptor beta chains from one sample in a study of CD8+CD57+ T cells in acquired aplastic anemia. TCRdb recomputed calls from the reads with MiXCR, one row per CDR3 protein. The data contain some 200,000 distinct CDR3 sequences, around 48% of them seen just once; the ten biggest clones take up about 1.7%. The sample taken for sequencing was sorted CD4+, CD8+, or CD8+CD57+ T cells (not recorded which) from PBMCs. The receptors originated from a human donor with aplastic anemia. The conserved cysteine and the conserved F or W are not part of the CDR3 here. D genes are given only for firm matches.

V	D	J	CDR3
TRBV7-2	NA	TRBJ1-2	ASSLVGGPGGYT
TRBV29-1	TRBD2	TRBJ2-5	SVASGGADETQY
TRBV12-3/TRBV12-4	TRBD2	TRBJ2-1	ASSSAGGTSYNEQF
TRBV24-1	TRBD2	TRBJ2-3	ATSDSLSGIADTQY
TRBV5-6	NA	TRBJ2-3	ASSDGIGRTTDTQY
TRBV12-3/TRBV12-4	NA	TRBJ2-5	ASRRITSSQETQY
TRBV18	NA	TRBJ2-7	ASSPLPSYEQY
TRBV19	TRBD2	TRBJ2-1	ASSFSPLAGDLRNEQF
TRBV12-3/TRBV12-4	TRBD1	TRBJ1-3	ASDYRGGNTIY
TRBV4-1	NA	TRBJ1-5	ASSQRSGKRQPQH
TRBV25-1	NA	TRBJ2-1	ASSPGGRGDNEQF
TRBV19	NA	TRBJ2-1	ASTLWGFDEQF
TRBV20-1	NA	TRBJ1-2	SARDGVSVGYT